Described below is a single T cell receptor (beta chain) sequence and its context. Original processing notes: How many nucleated cells were present was estimated from reference gene primer amplification. Produced via immunoSEQ multiplex PCR; TCRdb's table is partial and in-frame only. For V, J and clone size, that table is used; D and trimming come from the DNA. Of more than 200,000 clones listed, roughly 86% were seen once; the top ten hold around 0.7%. This sample was taken from a study of blood T cell repertoires in COVID-19. The overall study: Sites across the United States, Italy and Spain contributed samples from acute and convalescent COVID-19. PBMCs, B-cell-depleted T cells, or T cells were the source of the cDNA or gDNA that made up the material.

This clonotype originated in a human donor in a cohort sampled during active COVID-19. Sequencing input: peripheral blood.

The CDR3 nucleotides read TGTGCCAGCAGCCCCTCGACACTTAGCAATCAGCCCCAGCATTTT. Residues: CASSPSTLSNQPQHF. V is TRBV6-6 and J is TRBJ1-5, with unresolved D. Trimming took 6 bases from V and 0 from J, leaving 12 bases between them. Germline V lookup: CDR1 MNHNY, CDR2 SVGAGI (reference sequence). The length of the CDR3 is 15 residues.